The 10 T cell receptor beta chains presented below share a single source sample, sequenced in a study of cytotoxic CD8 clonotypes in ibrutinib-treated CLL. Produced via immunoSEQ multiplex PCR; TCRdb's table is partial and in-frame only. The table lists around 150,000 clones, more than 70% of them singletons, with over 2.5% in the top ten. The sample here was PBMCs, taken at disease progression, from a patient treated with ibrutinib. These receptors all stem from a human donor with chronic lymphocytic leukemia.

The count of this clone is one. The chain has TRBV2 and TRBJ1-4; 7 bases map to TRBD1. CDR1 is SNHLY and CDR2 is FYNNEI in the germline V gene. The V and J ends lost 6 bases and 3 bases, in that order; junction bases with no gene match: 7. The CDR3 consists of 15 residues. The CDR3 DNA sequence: TGTGCCAGCAGGGGGACCGACAGGGCTAATGAAAAACTGTTTTTT. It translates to CASRGTDRANEKLFF.

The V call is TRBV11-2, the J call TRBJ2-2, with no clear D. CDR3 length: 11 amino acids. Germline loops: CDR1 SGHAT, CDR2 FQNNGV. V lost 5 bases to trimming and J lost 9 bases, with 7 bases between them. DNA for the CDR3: TGTGCCAGCAGCCCGCGTCGGGAGCTGTTTTTT. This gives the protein CASSPRRELFF.

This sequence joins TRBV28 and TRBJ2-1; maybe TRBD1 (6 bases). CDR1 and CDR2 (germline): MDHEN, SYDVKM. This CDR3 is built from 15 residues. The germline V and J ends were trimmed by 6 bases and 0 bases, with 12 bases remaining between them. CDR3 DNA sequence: TGTGCCAGCAGAAATAAAGGGGGCTCCTACAATGAGCAGTTCTTC. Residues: CASRNKGGSYNEQFF.

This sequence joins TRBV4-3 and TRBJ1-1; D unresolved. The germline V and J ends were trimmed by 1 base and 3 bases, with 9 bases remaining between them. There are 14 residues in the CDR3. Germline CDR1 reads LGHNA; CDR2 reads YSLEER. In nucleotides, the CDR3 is TGCGCCAGCAGCCAAGTGCTGGGTTACACTGAAGCTTTCTTT. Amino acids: CASSQVLGYTEAFF.

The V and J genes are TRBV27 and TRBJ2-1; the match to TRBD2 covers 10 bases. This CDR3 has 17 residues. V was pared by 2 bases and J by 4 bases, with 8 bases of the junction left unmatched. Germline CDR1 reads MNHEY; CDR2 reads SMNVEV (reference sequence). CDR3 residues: CASSLIVAGGPYNEQFF. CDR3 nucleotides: TGTGCCAGCAGTTTAATAGTAGCGGGAGGCCCTTACAATGAGCAGTTCTTC.

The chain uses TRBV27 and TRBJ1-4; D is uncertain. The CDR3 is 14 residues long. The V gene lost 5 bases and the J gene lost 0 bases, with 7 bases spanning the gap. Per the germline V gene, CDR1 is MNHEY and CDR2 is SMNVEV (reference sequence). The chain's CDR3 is CASSPVATNEKLFF. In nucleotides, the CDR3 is TGTGCCAGCAGTCCAGTCGCAACTAATGAAAAACTGTTTTTT.

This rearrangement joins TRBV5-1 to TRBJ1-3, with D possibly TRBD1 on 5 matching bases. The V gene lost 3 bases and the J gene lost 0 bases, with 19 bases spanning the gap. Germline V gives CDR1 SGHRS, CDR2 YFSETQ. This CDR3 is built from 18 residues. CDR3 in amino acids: CASSSGLGDPSSGNTIYF. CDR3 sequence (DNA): TGCGCCAGCAGCTCCGGCTTGGGGGACCCCAGCTCTGGAAACACCATATATTTT.

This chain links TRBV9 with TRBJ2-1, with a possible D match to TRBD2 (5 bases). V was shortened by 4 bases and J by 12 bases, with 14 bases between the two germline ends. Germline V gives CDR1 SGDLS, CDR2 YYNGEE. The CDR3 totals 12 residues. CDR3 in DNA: TGTGCCAGCAGCCCGGGAAGCGTTGGGCAGTTCTTC. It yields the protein CASSPGSVGQFF. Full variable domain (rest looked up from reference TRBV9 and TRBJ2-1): DSGVTQTPKHLITATGQRVTLRCSPRSGDLSVYWYQQSLDQGLQFLIQYYNGEERAKGNILERFSAQQFPDLHSELNLSSLELGDSALYFCASSPGSVGQFFGPGTRLTVL.

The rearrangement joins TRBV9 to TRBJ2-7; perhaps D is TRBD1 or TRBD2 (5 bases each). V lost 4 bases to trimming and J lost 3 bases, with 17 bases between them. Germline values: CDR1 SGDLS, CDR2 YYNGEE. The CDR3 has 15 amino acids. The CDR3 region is CASSPGASSFYEQYF. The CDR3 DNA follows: TGTGCCAGCAGCCCCGGGGCTAGCTCATTCTACGAGCAGTACTTC.

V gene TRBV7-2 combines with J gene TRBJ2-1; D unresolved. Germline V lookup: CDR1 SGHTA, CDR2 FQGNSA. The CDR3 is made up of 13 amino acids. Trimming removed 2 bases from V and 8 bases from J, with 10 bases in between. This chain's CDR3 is CASSLTVDHEQFF. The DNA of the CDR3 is TGTGCCAGCAGCTTAACGGTTGATCATGAGCAGTTCTTC.